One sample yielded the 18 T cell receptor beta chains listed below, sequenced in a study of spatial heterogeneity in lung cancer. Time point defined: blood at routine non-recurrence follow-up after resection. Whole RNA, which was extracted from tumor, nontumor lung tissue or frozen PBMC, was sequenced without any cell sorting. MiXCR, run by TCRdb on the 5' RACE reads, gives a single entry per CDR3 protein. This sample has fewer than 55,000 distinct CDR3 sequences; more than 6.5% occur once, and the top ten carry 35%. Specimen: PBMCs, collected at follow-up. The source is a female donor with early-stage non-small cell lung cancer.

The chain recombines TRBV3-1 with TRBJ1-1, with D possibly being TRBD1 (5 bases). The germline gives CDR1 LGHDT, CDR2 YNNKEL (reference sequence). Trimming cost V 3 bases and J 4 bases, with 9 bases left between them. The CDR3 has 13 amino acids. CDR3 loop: CASSQGPITEAFF. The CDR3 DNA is TGTGCCAGCAGCCAGGGACCAATCACTGAAGCTTTCTTT.

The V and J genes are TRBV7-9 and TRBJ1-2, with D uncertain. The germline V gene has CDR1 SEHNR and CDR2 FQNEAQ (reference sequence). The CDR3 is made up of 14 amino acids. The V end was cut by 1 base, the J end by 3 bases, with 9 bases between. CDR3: CASSLDTGYYGYTF. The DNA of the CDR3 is TGTGCCAGCAGCTTAGACACGGGCTACTATGGCTACACCTTC.

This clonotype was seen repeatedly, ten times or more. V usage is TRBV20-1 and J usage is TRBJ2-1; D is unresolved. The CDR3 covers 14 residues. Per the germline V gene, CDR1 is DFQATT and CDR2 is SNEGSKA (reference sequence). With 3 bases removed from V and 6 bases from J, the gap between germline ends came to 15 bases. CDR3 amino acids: CSASGPHEFNEQFF. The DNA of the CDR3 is TGCAGTGCTAGCGGACCCCACGAGTTCAATGAGCAGTTCTTC.

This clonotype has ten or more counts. The CDR3 here is CSAPRAGDAEGYTF. The CDR3 DNA follows: TGCAGTGCTCCGAGGGCAGGGGATGCGGAGGGCTACACCTTC. The V call is TRBV20-1, the J call TRBJ1-2; possibly TRBD1 for D (6 bases). The germline V gene has CDR1 DFQATT and CDR2 SNEGSKA (reference sequence). This CDR3 comprises 14 residues. V was pared by 5 bases and J by 8 bases, with 21 bases between.

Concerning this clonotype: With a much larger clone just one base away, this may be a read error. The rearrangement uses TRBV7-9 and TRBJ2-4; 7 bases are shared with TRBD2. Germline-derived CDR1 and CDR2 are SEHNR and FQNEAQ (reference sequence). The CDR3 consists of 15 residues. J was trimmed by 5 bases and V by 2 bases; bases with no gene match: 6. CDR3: CASSLTREAENIQYF. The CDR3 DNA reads TGTGCCAGCAGCTTAACCCGGGAGGCCGAAAACATTCAGTACTTC.

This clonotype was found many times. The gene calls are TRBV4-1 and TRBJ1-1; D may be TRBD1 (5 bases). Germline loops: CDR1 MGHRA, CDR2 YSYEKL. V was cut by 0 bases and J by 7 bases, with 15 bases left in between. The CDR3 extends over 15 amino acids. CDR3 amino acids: CASSQETRGDREAFF. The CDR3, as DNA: TGCGCCAGCAGCCAAGAGACGAGGGGAGACCGTGAAGCTTTCTTT.

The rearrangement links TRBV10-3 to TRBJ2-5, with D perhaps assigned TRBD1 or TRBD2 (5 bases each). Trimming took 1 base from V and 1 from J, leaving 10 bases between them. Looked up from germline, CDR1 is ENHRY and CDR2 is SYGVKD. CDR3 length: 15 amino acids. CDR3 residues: CAISEWGLAQETQYF. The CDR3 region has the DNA TGTGCCATCAGTGAGTGGGGGTTGGCCCAAGAGACCCAGTACTTC.

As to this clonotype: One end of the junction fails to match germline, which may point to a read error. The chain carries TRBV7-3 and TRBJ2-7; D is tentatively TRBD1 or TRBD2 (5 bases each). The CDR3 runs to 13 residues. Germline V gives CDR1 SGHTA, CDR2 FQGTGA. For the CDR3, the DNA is TGTGTCAGCAGCTTAAAGGGACGGAGCGAGCAGTACTTC. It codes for CVSSLKGRSEQYF.

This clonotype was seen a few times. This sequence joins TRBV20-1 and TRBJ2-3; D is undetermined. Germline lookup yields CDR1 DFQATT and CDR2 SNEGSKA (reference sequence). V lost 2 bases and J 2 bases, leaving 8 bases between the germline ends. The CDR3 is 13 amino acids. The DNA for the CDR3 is TGCAGTGCTAGACTAGGATACACAGATACGCAGTATTTT. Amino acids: CSARLGYTDTQYF.

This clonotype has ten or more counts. The DNA of the CDR3 is TGTGCCAGCAGTGATCTGGGACCCTCCCTGGAGGACACTGAAGCTTTCTTT. Protein: CASSDLGPSLEDTEAFF. The chain has TRBV2 and TRBJ1-1; the D gene is possibly TRBD1 (5 bases). The V end was cut by 3 bases, the J end by 3 bases, with 20 bases between. CDR1 is SNHLY and CDR2 is FYNNEI in the germline V gene. The CDR3 has 17 residues. Full variable domain (remainder filled in from reference TRBV2 and TRBJ1-1): EPEVTQTPSHQVTQMGQEVILRCVPISNHLYFYWYRQILGQKVEFLVSFYNNEISEKSEIFDDQFSVERPDGSNFTLKIRSTKLEDSAMYFCASSDLGPSLEDTEAFFGQGTRLTVV.

This CDR3 is CASSLQESTDTQYF. The DNA of the CDR3 is TGCGCCAGCAGCTTGCAGGAGAGCACAGATACGCAGTATTTT. The gene calls are TRBV5-1 and TRBJ2-3; no clear D. V shed 1 base and J shed 0 bases, with 6 bases lying between them. CDR3 length equals 14 residues. Germline V gene sequence: CDR1 SGHRS, CDR2 YFSETQ.

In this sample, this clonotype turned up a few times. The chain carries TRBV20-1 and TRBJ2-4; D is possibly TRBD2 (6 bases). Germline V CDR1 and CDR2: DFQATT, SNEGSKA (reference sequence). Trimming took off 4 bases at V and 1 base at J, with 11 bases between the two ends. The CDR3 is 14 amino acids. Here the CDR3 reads CSAMVGLAKNIQYF. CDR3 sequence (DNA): TGCAGTGCTATGGTGGGACTGGCCAAAAACATTCAGTACTTC.

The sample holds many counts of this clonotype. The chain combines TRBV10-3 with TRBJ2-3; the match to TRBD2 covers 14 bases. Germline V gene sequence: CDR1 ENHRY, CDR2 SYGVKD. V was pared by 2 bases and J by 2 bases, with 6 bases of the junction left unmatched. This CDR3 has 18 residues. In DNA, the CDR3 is TGTGCCATCAGTGAGCCGGGACTAGCGGGGGCTTACACAGATACGCAGTATTTT. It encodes CAISEPGLAGAYTDTQYF.

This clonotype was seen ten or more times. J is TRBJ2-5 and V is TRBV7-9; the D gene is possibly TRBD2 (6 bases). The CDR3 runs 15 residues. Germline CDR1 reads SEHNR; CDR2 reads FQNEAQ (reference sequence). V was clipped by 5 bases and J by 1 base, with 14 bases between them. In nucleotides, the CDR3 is TGTGCCAGCAGCCTATCTCGGGGGTTCCAAGAGACCCAGTACTTC. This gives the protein CASSLSRGFQETQYF. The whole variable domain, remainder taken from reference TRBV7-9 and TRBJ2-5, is DTGVSQNPRHKITKRGQNVTFRCDPISEHNRLYWYRQTLGQGPEFLTYFQNEAQLEKSRLLSDRFSAERPKGSFSTLEIQRTEQGDSAMYLCASSLSRGFQETQYFGPGTRLLVL.

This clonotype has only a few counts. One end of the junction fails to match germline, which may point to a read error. The CDR3 sequence: CASSVRQGASETQYF. CDR3 DNA sequence: TGTGCTAGCAGCGTAAGACAGGGTGCTTCGGAGACCCAGTACTTC. The chain links TRBV7-7 to TRBJ2-5, with TRBD1 matching 7 bases. Germline CDR1 and CDR2: SSHAT and FNYEAQ (reference sequence). The CDR3 is 15 residues long.

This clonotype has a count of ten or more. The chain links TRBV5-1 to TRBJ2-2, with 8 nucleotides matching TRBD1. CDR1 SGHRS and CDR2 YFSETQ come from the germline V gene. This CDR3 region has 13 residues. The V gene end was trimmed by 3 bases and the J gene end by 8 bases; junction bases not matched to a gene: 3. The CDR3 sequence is CASSWTGSGELFF. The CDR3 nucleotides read TGCGCCAGCAGCTGGACAGGGTCTGGGGAGCTGTTTTTT.

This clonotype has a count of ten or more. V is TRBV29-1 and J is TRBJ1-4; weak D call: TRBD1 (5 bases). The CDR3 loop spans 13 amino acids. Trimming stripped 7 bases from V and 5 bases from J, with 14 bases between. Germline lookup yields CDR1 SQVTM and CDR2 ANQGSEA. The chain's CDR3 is CSGRDGPNEKLFF. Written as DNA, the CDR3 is TGCAGCGGCCGGGACGGCCCGAATGAAAAACTGTTTTTT. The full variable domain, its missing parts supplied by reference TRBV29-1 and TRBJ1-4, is SAVISQKPSRDICQRGTSLTIQCQVDSQVTMMFWYRQQPGQSLTLIATANQGSEATYESGFVIDKFPISRPNLTFSTLTVSNMSPEDSSIYLCSGRDGPNEKLFFGSGTQLSVL.

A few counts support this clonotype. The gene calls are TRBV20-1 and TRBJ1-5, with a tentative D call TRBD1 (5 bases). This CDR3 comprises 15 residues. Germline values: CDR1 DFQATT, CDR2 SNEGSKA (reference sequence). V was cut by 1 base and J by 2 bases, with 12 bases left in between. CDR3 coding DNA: TGCAGTGCTAGAGTGTCAGGGCGAGGCAATCAGCCCCAGCATTTT. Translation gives CSARVSGRGNQPQHF.